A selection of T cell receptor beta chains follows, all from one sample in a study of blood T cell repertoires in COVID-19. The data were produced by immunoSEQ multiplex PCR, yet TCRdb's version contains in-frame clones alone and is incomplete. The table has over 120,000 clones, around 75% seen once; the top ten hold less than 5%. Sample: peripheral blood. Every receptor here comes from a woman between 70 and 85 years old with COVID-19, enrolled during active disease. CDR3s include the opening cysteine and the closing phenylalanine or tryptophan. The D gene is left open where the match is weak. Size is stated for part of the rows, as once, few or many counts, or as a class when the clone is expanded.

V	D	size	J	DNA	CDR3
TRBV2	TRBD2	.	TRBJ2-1	TGTGCCAGCAGTGGCGGGGGGCGTTTCTACAATGAGCAGTTCTTC	CASSGGGRFYNEQFF
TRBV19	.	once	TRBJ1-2	TGTGCCAGTAGGGGGGGTAACTATGGCTACACCTTC	CASRGGNYGYTF
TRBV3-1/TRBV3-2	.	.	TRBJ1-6	TGTGCCAGCAGCCGCCGGTCAGCAGGAAATTCACCCCTCCACTTT	CASSRRSAGNSPLHF
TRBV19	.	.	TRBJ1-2	TGTGCCAGTAGTATAACTACAGGGCAGGTCTATGGCTACACCTTC	CASSITTGQVYGYTF
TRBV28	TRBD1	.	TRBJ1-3	TGTGCCAGCAGGGCGGGACAGGGAGGAAACACCATATATTTT	CASRAGQGGNTIYF
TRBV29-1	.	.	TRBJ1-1	TGCAGCGTTGAAGATTCCCCCCGACAGATGAACACTGAAGCTTTCTTT	CSVEDSPRQMNTEAFF
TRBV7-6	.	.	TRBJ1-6	TGTGCCAGCAGCTTAGGCAGGGCCAGACCCCAGATCAATTCACCCCTCCACTTT	CASSLGRARPQINSPLHF
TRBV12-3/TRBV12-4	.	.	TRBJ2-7	TGTGCCAGCAGACGCGGGGTCTACGAGCAGTACTTC	CASRRGVYEQYF
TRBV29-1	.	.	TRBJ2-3	TGCACCTCCGCAGGGGCTAGCACAGATACGCAGTATTTT	CTSAGASTDTQYF
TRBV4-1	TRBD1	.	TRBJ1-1	TGCGCCAGCAGCCAAGATCCCAGGGGGGACACTGAAGCTTTCTTT	CASSQDPRGDTEAFF
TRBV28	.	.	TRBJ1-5	TGTGCCAGCAGTTCAGGGGTTAGCAATCAGCCCCAGCATTTT	CASSSGVSNQPQHF
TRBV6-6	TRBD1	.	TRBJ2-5	TGTGCCAGCAGTACCGGGACAGGGGGGTTAGAGACCCAGTACTTC	CASSTGTGGLETQYF
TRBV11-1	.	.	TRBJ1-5	TGTGCCAGCCCCGGCCTCAGGAGGGAGCTTAATCAGCCCCAGCATTTT	CASPGLRRELNQPQHF
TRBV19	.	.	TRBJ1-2	TGTGCCAGTACCTTCGGTATGACAGCTGTGGTGAATGGCTACACCTTC	CASTFGMTAVVNGYTF
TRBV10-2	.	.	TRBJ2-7	TGCGCCAGCAGTGATAGCACAACGCGGATTTCCTACGAGCAGTACTTC	CASSDSTTRISYEQYF
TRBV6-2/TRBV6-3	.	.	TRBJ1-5	TGTGCCAGCAGTTGGGGGGTGAATCAGCCCCAGCATTTT	CASSWGVNQPQHF
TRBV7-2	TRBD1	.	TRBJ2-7	TGTGCCAGCAGCTTAGAGGCACAGGGGATCTACGAGCAGTACTTC	CASSLEAQGIYEQYF
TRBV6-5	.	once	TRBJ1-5	TGTGCCAGCACCTCGGAGGGAGGGGGTACGCCCCAGCATTTT	CASTSEGGGTPQHF
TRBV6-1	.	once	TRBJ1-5	TGTGCCAGCAGTGACCGACAGTATCAGCCCCAGCATTTT	CASSDRQYQPQHF
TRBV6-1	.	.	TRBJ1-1	TGTGCCAGCAGTGAAATGGAGGGAACCACTGAAGCTTTCTTT	CASSEMEGTTEAFF
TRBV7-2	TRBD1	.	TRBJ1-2	TGTGCCAGCAGCCTAACCTTGACAGGGGGTGGCTACACCTTC	CASSLTLTGGGYTF
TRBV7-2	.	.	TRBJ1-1	TGTGCCAGCAGCTTAGACCGCCACAGAGGGACTGAAGCTTTCTTT	CASSLDRHRGTEAFF
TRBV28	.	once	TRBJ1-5	TGTGCCAGCAGGCTCAGGGGCCCGGGCGAGCCCCAGCATTTT	CASRLRGPGEPQHF
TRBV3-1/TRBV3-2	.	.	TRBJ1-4	TGTGCCAGCAGCCGATTAGCAGGACAGCCTAATGAAAAACTGTTTTTT	CASSRLAGQPNEKLFF
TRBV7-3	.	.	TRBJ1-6	TGTGCCAGCAGCCGAGGGGGAGGGGTCCCCCTCCACTTT	CASSRGGGVPLHF